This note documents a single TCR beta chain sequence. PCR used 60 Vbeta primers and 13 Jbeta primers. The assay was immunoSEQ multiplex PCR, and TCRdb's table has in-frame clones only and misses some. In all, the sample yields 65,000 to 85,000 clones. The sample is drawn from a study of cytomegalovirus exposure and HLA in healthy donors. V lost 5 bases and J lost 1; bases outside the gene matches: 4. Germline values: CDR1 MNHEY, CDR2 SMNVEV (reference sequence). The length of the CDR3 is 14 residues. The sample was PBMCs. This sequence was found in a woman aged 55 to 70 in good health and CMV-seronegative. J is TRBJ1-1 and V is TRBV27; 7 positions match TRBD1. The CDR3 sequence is CASSTHRGNTEAFF. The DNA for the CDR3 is TGTGCCAGCAGTACACACAGGGGGAACACTGAAGCTTTCTTT.